Reported below is one TCR beta chain. The data were taken from a study of blood T cell repertoires in COVID-19. Study in general: The United States, Italy and Spain supplied acute and convalescent COVID-19 samples. In each case, the material was cDNA or gDNA derived from T cells, B-cell-depleted T cells, or PBMCs.

The CDR3 spans 14 residues. V lost 0 bases and J lost 1, with 6 bases in between. Germline V gene lookup returns CDR1 LGHNA and CDR2 YSLEER. Authors' methods: Amplification of reference gene primers provided the estimated nucleated cell counts. Some clones are missing from TCRdb's copy, which holds only in-frame ones; the method was immunoSEQ multiplex PCR. D and trimming were read from the DNA, whereas the V and J calls and clone size are those reported in that table. This repertoire shows 250,000 or so clones, about three quarters found once; its top ten account for more than 2.5%. The TCR was taken from a woman older than 75 with acute or convalescent COVID-19. The rearrangement links TRBV4-3 to TRBJ1-1; D not certain. What was sequenced was peripheral blood. The CDR3, as DNA: TGCGCCAGCAGCCAAGATTTCGGGAACACTGAAGCTTTCTTT. Its translation: CASSQDFGNTEAFF.